This T cell receptor beta chain was identified during a study of cytomegalovirus exposure and HLA in healthy donors. This CDR3 spans 13 amino acids. CDR1 is SQVTM and CDR2 is ANQGSEA in the germline V gene. V was trimmed by 8 bases and J by 3 bases, leaving 14 bases between them. As for this clone: Its antigen remains unidentified.

Study results and caveats: Among the sequence variants, a highly shared cluster was likely an artifact of sequencing. CMV serostatus was the sole immune exposure information available. It was assumed in the presence/absence analyses that sequencing depth was roughly uniform across donors. Indistinguishability led to the exclusion of some V segments, TRBV6-2 and TRBV6-3 included.

This PCR relied on a set of 60 Vbeta primers and 13 Jbeta primers. Sequencing used immunoSEQ multiplex PCR; TCRdb keeps in-frame clones, though not all of them. This sample has some 200,000 clones, with 78% found just once. The receptor was derived from a female donor in good health and CMV-seronegative. The specimen was PBMCs. V and J are TRBV29-1 and TRBJ1-5; D is perhaps TRBD1 (6 bases). The CDR3 DNA sequence: TGCAGCTGGGAAGGGGGTTACAATCAGCCCCAGCATTTT. Protein sequence: CSWEGGYNQPQHF.